This T cell receptor (beta chain) emerged from a study of cytomegalovirus exposure and HLA in healthy donors. Study outcomes and limitations: Trimming of TCR beta V- and J-genes showed a link, identified in a later analysis, to a missense DCLRE1C variant. In a later analysis, HLA-associated TCR beta chains were more clonally expanded than equally common others.

Germline assignment: CDR1 MNHEY and CDR2 SVGAGI. The CDR3 length is 14 residues. Trimming cost V 0 bases and J 5 bases, with 7 bases left between them. Healthy individuals who donated bone marrow served as the donors. Comments on this clone: Its specificity is unknown.

The PCR contained 60 Vbeta and 13 Jbeta primers. Repertoires were generated with immunoSEQ multiplex PCR, while TCRdb's copy carries only in-frame clones and drops some. The table has roughly 150,000 clones, roughly 85% seen once. The V call is TRBV6-5, the J call TRBJ2-2, with D possibly matching TRBD2 (6 bases). Sequenced input: PBMCs. The TCR comes from a man in his forties in good health and CMV-seropositive. The CDR3 spells CASSYSAGTGELFF. In DNA, the CDR3 is TGTGCCAGCAGTTACTCCGCGGGGACCGGGGAGCTGTTTTTT.